The 19 T cell receptor beta chains below were found in one sample sequenced in a study of breast tumors, draining lymph nodes, adjacent tissues. Breast cancer patients provided tissue from their axillary draining lymph nodes. TCRdb fed the multiplex PCR reads into MiXCR, producing one record per CDR3 protein. The profile covers about 130,000 distinct CDR3 sequences, with more than 20% appearing a single time and just over 2.5% taken by the ten largest. The sequenced sample consisted of axillary lymph node tissue. Source of these receptors: a female donor with breast cancer. Some clones in this sample may be carry-over from other donors' samples.

About this clonotype: A much bigger clone sits one base away, suggesting this may be a read error. The DNA for the CDR3 is TGTGCCAGCAGCGTAGGACAGGGGAGGGAGATCCAGTACTTC. Amino acids: CASSVGQGREIQYF. The J gene is TRBJ2-5, the V gene TRBV9; a weak D match, TRBD1 (8 bases). The CDR3 is 14 amino acids. Germline CDR1 and CDR2: SGDLS and YYNGEE. Full variable domain (missing parts from reference TRBV9 and TRBJ2-5): DSGVTQTPKHLITATGQRVTLRCSPRSGDLSVYWYQQSLDQGLQFLIQYYNGEERAKGNILERFSAQQFPDLHSELNLSSLELGDSALYFCASSVGQGREIQYFGPGTRLLVL.

This clonotype has a count of ten or more. The chain recombines TRBV5-1 with TRBJ2-1; 7 bases line up with TRBD2. Germline assignment: CDR1 SGHRS and CDR2 YFSETQ. The junction had 1 base not matched to a gene; V was cut back by 3 bases and J by 1 base. The CDR3 extends over 14 amino acids. The CDR3 reads CASSSGLSYNEQFF. The CDR3 region has the DNA TGCGCCAGCAGCTCGGGACTATCCTACAATGAGCAGTTCTTC.

About this clonotype itself: This could be a read error, since a much larger clone is one nucleotide away. This chain connects TRBV4-2 to TRBJ2-1; 15 nucleotides align to TRBD2. Germline loops: CDR1 LGHNA, CDR2 YNFKEQ. CDR3 length: 16 residues. The CDR3 reads CAGSPGLAGGRNEQFF. CDR3 DNA: TGTGCCGGCAGCCCGGGACTAGCGGGAGGCAGGAATGAGCAGTTCTTC.

This clonotype has ten or more counts. This sequence joins TRBV7-2 and TRBJ2-1, with D perhaps given as TRBD1 or TRBD2 (5 bases each). Looked up from germline, CDR1 is SGHTA and CDR2 is FQGNSA. The CDR3 has 17 residues. V lost 5 bases to trimming and J lost 3 bases, with 20 bases between them. In DNA, the CDR3 is TGTGCCAGCAGCCAGTCGAGTGGGGCAGGGAGCTACAATGAGCAGTTCTTC. Translated, it gives CASSQSSGAGSYNEQFF.

This clonotype came up many times. The chain carries TRBV3-1 and TRBJ2-7, with 13 bases aligning to TRBD2. Germline CDR1 and CDR2: LGHDT and YNNKEL (reference sequence). This CDR3 is 16 amino acids long. V dropped 4 bases and J dropped 1; count of bases not matched to a gene: 4. CDR3 region: CASSRTTSGRSYEQYF. The DNA of the CDR3 is TGTGCCAGCAGCCGAACGACTAGCGGGAGGTCCTACGAGCAGTACTTC.

To note about this clonotype: A much larger clone differs from this one at a single base, so this may be a read error. The chain has TRBV19 and TRBJ2-1; D call uncertain. The CDR3 is 13 amino acids. Germline CDR1 LNHDA, CDR2 SQIVND (reference sequence). CDR3 in amino acids: CASSFGPSNGQFF. The CDR3, as DNA: TGTGCCAGTAGTTTCGGCCCAAGCAATGGGCAGTTCTTC.

This clonotype was counted ten times or more. The chain carries TRBV19 and TRBJ2-7; TRBD2 might be the D (5 bases). The CDR3 extends over 15 amino acids. The V and J ends lost 7 bases and 3 bases respectively, with 19 bases between them. The germline gives CDR1 LNHDA, CDR2 SQIVND (reference sequence). CDR3 sequence reads: CASTPRAALGYEQYF. CDR3 DNA: TGTGCCAGTACCCCGAGGGCGGCCCTGGGCTACGAGCAGTACTTC.

This clonotype was observed many times. In DNA, the CDR3 is TGTGCCAGCAGCGTTACAGGGGAGGGGTACAATGAGCAGTTCTTC. Translated: CASSVTGEGYNEQFF. The chain combines TRBV9 with TRBJ2-1; D may correspond to TRBD1 or TRBD2 (7 bases each). The CDR3 spans 15 residues. CDR1 is SGDLS, CDR2 YYNGEE, per germline. The germline V and J ends were trimmed by 2 bases and 4 bases, with 13 bases remaining between them.

For this clonotype: A much more abundant neighbour one base away suggests this may be a read error. The chain's CDR3 is CASSAHSGWATGELFF. The DNA of the CDR3 is TGTGCCAGCAGCGCCCATAGCGGGTGGGCCACCGGGGAGCTGTTTTTT. J is TRBJ2-2 and V is TRBV9; 7 positions agree with TRBD2. Per the germline V gene, CDR1 is SGDLS and CDR2 is YYNGEE. This CDR3 has 16 amino acids. Trimming at V came to 3 bases and at J to 4 bases, leaving 9 bases not matched to a gene.

The chain couples TRBV28 to TRBJ2-2; D gene unclear. Germline V gene sequence: CDR1 MDHEN, CDR2 SYDVKM. The CDR3 covers 13 residues. V lost 6 bases and J 4 bases, leaving 9 bases between the germline ends. The CDR3 sequence: CASRGSGTGELFF. CDR3 DNA sequence: TGTGCCAGCAGAGGGTCGGGCACCGGGGAGCTGTTTTTT. The complete variable domain, with remaining parts taken from reference TRBV28 and TRBJ2-2, reads DVKVTQSSRYLVKRTGEKVFLECVQDMDHENMFWYRQDPGLGLRLIYFSYDVKMKEKGDIPEGYSVSREKKERFSLILESASTNQTSMYLCASRGSGTGELFFGEGSRLTVL.

Turning to this clonotype: Since a much larger clone is just one base distant, this may be a read error. The genes are TRBV7-8 and TRBJ2-5; maybe TRBD2 (7 bases). The CDR3 has 15 residues. The germline V gene encodes CDR1 SGHVS and CDR2 FQNEAQ. Trimming removed 2 bases from V and 5 bases from J, with 15 bases in between. The CDR3 DNA is TGTGCCAGCAGCTTAATGTGGGGGGGCCGGGAGACCCAGTACTTC. Translating gives CASSLMWGGRETQYF.

This clonotype was recorded at least ten times. The rearrangement uses TRBV2 and TRBJ1-2; 8 bases agree with TRBD1. The J segment lost 0 bases and the V segment lost 7 bases, leaving 4 bases of the junction unmatched. Germline-derived CDR1 and CDR2 are SNHLY and FYNNEI. The CDR3 spans 14 residues. The CDR3 protein is CASTDRGANYGYTF. CDR3 nucleotides: TGTGCCAGCACTGACAGGGGAGCTAACTATGGCTACACCTTC. Together with reference TRBV2 and TRBJ1-2, the CDR3 gives the full variable domain: EPEVTQTPSHQVTQMGQEVILRCVPISNHLYFYWYRQILGQKVEFLVSFYNNEISEKSEIFDDQFSVERPDGSNFTLKIRSTKLEDSAMYFCASTDRGANYGYTFGSGTRLTVV.

Comments on this clonotype: A much larger clone is a single base away; this may be a read error. This chain connects TRBV24-1 to TRBJ2-1; D gene unclear. This CDR3 is 13 amino acids long. Germline lookup yields CDR1 KGHDR and CDR2 SFDVKD. The CDR3 DNA reads as TGTGCCAGCACCGGAGTAGTGGGCAATGAGCAGTTGTTC. Translating it yields CASTGVVGNEQLF.

This clonotype was counted only a few times. A much more abundant neighbour one base away suggests this may be a read error. This sequence joins TRBV6-5 and TRBJ2-3; weak D call: TRBD1 (5 bases). V was shortened by 0 bases and J by 1 base, with 14 bases between the two germline ends. CDR3 size: 17 residues. CDR1 is MNHEY and CDR2 is SVGAGI in the germline V gene. Here the CDR3 reads CASSYSGYGAGTDTQYF. The DNA of the CDR3 is TGTGCCAGCAGTTACTCAGGGTATGGGGCAGGCACAGATACGCAGTATTTT.

Remarks on this clonotype: Just one base apart from a much larger clone, this may be a read error. The conserved phenylalanine or tryptophan normally closing the CDR3 is absent here, so this likely arose from a read error. The gene calls are TRBV11-3 and TRBJ2-1, with D possibly matching TRBD2 (6 bases). The ends were cut back, 2 bases at V and 2 bases at J, with 10 bases in the middle. The CDR3 length is 15 residues. Germline-derived CDR1 and CDR2 are SGHNT and YENEEA. The CDR3 is CASSLTSPPYNEQFL. In nucleotides, the CDR3 is TGTGCCAGCAGCTTAACTAGCCCTCCCTACAATGAGCAGTTCCTC.

V usage is TRBV4-3 and J usage is TRBJ2-7, with TRBD2 matching 14 bases. V lost 1 base, J lost 3 bases, and 8 bases stayed unmatched. Germline lookup yields CDR1 LGHNA and CDR2 YSLEER. CDR3 size: 18 residues. The CDR3 loop is CASSQAAGTSGGVYEQYF. The CDR3 nucleotides are TGCGCCAGCAGCCAAGCAGCCGGGACTAGCGGGGGAGTCTACGAGCAGTACTTC.

This clonotype was seen ten or more times. This sequence joins TRBV5-5 and TRBJ2-5; 7 bases align to TRBD2. This CDR3 contains 14 residues. The V segment lost 0 bases and the J segment 5 bases; nucleotides outside the gene matches: 4. The germline V gene encodes CDR1 SGHKS and CDR2 YYEKEE (reference sequence). CDR3 residues: CASSLGLAWETQYF. The DNA of the CDR3 is TGTGCCAGCAGCTTGGGACTAGCTTGGGAGACCCAGTACTTC.

This clonotype was seen repeatedly, ten times or more. V and J are TRBV4-3 and TRBJ2-7, with D perhaps TRBD2 (6 bases). The CDR3 loop spans 15 amino acids. Germline-derived CDR1 and CDR2 are LGHNA and YSLEER. The ends were cut back, 0 bases at V and 9 bases at J, with 18 bases in the middle. CDR3 residues: CASSQDKTSWIRQYF. As DNA, the CDR3 is TGCGCCAGCAGCCAAGATAAAACTAGCTGGATTAGGCAGTACTTC.

This clonotype was counted many times. V is TRBV2 and J is TRBJ2-7; unclear D gene. The CDR3 has 12 amino acids. Trimming took off 8 bases at V and 2 bases at J, with 10 bases between the two ends. Germline V gene sequence: CDR1 SNHLY, CDR2 FYNNEI. The CDR3 coding sequence is TGTGCCAGCGGCAAGGGCCCCTACGAGCAGTACTTC. It is translated as CASGKGPYEQYF.